The 23 T cell receptor beta chains listed next were all sequenced from one sample in a study of cytomegalovirus exposure and HLA in healthy donors. Researchers ran the PCR with 60 Vbeta and 13 Jbeta primers. Assay used: immunoSEQ multiplex PCR; TCRdb lists only in-frame clones, some missing. The sample shows 150,000 to 200,000 clones, about 80% of them seen only once. The sample comprised PBMCs. The receptors derive from a man younger than 35 in good health and CMV-seropositive.

This clone has a handful of counts. V and J are TRBV18 and TRBJ2-6, with TRBD1 matching 8 bases. This CDR3 has 17 amino acids. The junction had 5 bases not matched to a gene; V was cut back by 4 bases and J by 0 bases. CDR1 is KGHSH, CDR2 LQKENI, per germline. The CDR3 DNA is TGTGCCAGCTCACGCTGGGACAGGAGCTCTGGGGCCAACGTCCTGACTTTC. Its translation is CASSRWDRSSGANVLTF.

V gene TRBV7-6 combines with J gene TRBJ2-1, with D possibly matching TRBD2 (5 bases). Germline V gene data show CDR1 as SGHVS and CDR2 as FNYEAQ. Trimming removed 3 bases at V and 7 bases at J, with 13 bases between. This CDR3 contains 14 residues. The chain's CDR3 is CASSFGGSQNEQFF. Written as DNA, the CDR3 is TGTGCCAGCAGCTTTGGCGGGTCCCAGAATGAGCAGTTCTTC.

The chain is built from TRBV25-1 and TRBJ2-7; D gene ambiguous. Trimming removed 4 bases from V and 3 bases from J, with 13 bases in between. CDR3 size: 14 residues. Germline V gene lookup returns CDR1 MGHDK and CDR2 SYGVNS. CDR3 protein: CASSAQDKLYEQYF. CDR3 DNA sequence: TGTGCCAGCAGTGCCCAGGATAAGCTCTACGAGCAGTACTTC.

The chain combines TRBV7-3 with TRBJ1-1, with D perhaps matching TRBD1 (6 bases). In germline, CDR1 is SGHTA, CDR2 FQGTGA. Between the trimmed V and J ends, which lost 6 bases and 4 bases, there was a span of 12 bases. The CDR3 spans 13 residues. The CDR3, as DNA: TGTGCCAGCAGACCAGGGGAAGCCACTGAAGCTTTCTTT. This sequence encodes CASRPGEATEAFF.

The chain is built from TRBV6-1 and TRBJ1-2, with a possible D match to TRBD1 (5 bases). Trimming cost V 0 bases and J 8 bases, with 19 bases left between them. CDR3 length equals 16 residues. CDR1 and CDR2 from the germline V gene are MNHNS and SASEGT. The CDR3 bases are TGTGCCAGCAGTGAAGCAAACACGGGGGGTACTTTAGGCTACACCTTC. This codes for CASSEANTGGTLGYTF.

J is TRBJ2-1 and V is TRBV11-3, with 9 bases fitting TRBD1. Germline V gene lookup returns CDR1 SGHNT and CDR2 YENEEA. Trimming at V came to 5 bases and at J to 4 bases, leaving 6 bases not matched to a gene. The CDR3 runs 15 residues. The CDR3 protein is CASSPDRGTYNEQFF. The CDR3 DNA follows: TGTGCCAGCAGCCCCGACAGGGGGACGTACAATGAGCAGTTCTTC.

This clone was counted between two and nine times. This CDR3 reads CASSQNGDTEAFF. CDR3 DNA sequence: TGCGCCAGCAGCCAAAACGGGGACACTGAAGCTTTCTTT. The chain uses TRBV4-1 and TRBJ1-1; the D is unclear. The CDR3 runs 13 residues. Trimming removed 2 bases from V and 3 bases from J, with 7 bases in between. CDR1 and CDR2 (germline): MGHRA, YSYEKL.

This clone was seen just once. This sequence joins TRBV9 and TRBJ2-1; D gene ambiguous. This CDR3 is 11 amino acids long. Germline loops: CDR1 SGDLS, CDR2 YYNGEE. Trimming removed 3 bases from V and 9 bases from J, with 7 bases in between. The CDR3 reads CASSADFEQFF. CDR3 sequence (DNA): TGTGCCAGCAGCGCCGACTTTGAGCAGTTCTTC. The full variable domain, rest sourced from reference TRBV9 and TRBJ2-1, is DSGVTQTPKHLITATGQRVTLRCSPRSGDLSVYWYQQSLDQGLQFLIQYYNGEERAKGNILERFSAQQFPDLHSELNLSSLELGDSALYFCASSADFEQFFGPGTRLTVL.

The rearrangement uses TRBV7-6 and TRBJ2-7, with unresolved D. V was shortened by 1 base and J by 5 bases, with 18 bases between the two germline ends. The CDR3 covers 16 residues. The germline V gene has CDR1 SGHVS and CDR2 FNYEAQ. For the CDR3, the DNA is TGTGCCAGCAGCTTAGGGTCTCCTCCTGCGCGTAACGAGCAGTACTTC. It is translated as CASSLGSPPARNEQYF. Full variable domain (remainder filled in from reference TRBV7-6 and TRBJ2-7): GAGVSQSPRYKVTKRGQDVALRCDPISGHVSLYWYRQALGQGPEFLTYFNYEAQQDKSGLPNDRFSAERPEGSISTLTIQRTEQRDSAMYRCASSLGSPPARNEQYFGPGTRLTVT.

The J gene is TRBJ1-4, the V gene TRBV28; possibly TRBD1 for D (5 bases). Germline loops: CDR1 MDHEN, CDR2 SYDVKM. This CDR3 has 14 residues. Trimming removed 3 bases from V and 8 bases from J, with 13 bases in between. The chain's CDR3 is CASSLGQIPEKLFF. The CDR3 nucleotides are TGTGCCAGCAGTTTGGGGCAGATCCCAGAAAAACTGTTTTTT.

This clone was counted once. The rearrangement uses TRBV5-1 and TRBJ2-5, with D possibly matching TRBD1 (5 bases). Trimming removed 0 bases at V and 4 bases at J, with 13 bases between. The germline V gene encodes CDR1 SGHRS and CDR2 YFSETQ. This CDR3 comprises 15 residues. CDR3 region: CASSLGSFRGETQYF. The CDR3 bases are TGCGCCAGCAGCTTGGGGAGTTTTAGGGGAGAGACCCAGTACTTC.

The chain joins TRBV5-8 to TRBJ2-7; 12 bases match TRBD2. Looked up from germline, CDR1 is SGHTS and CDR2 is YDEGEE. Unmatched junction bases numbered 14, after V lost 4 bases and J lost 3 bases. CDR3 length: 18 amino acids. Here the CDR3 DNA reads TGTGCCAGCAGCCTACTGACTAGCGGGAGTGCGTTGAGCTACGAGCAGTACTTC. It specifies CASSLLTSGSALSYEQYF.

The gene calls are TRBV6-5 and TRBJ1-1; TRBD1 matches at 7 bases. CDR1 is MNHEY, CDR2 SVGAGI, per germline. This CDR3 contains 11 residues. V dropped 10 bases and J dropped 4; count of bases not matched to a gene: 3. The CDR3 sequence: CAIYRGTEAFF. In DNA form, the CDR3 reads TGTGCCATTTACAGGGGCACTGAAGCTTTCTTT.

For this clone: One end of the junction does not line up with germline, which may come from a read error. The V and J genes are TRBV25-1 and TRBJ2-2; tentative D call: TRBD1 (6 bases). Germline V gene lookup returns CDR1 MGHDK and CDR2 SYGVNS. The CDR3 totals 15 residues. CDR3 region: CASIEPGHQHRGAVF. In nucleotides, the CDR3 is TGTGCCAGTATCGAGCCGGGACACCAACACCGGGGAGCTGTTTTT.

J is TRBJ1-3 and V is TRBV2, with 7 nucleotides matching TRBD1. CDR1 SNHLY and CDR2 FYNNEI come from the germline V gene. After removal of 9 bases from V and 4 bases from J, the junction contained 9 bases not matched to a gene. CDR3 length: 14 amino acids. The CDR3 loop reads CASRPQGSGNTIYF. DNA for the CDR3: TGTGCCAGTAGACCACAGGGGTCCGGAAACACCATATATTTT.

The rearrangement uses TRBV19 and TRBJ2-1; 10 bases agree with TRBD1. The V and J ends lost 4 bases and 3 bases, in that order; junction bases with no gene match: 6. The germline CDR1 and CDR2 sequences are LNHDA and SQIVND (reference sequence). CDR3 length: 16 amino acids. In DNA form, the CDR3 reads TGTGCCAGTAGTACCCCCGGGACAGGGGTCTACAATGAGCAGTTCTTC. This sequence encodes CASSTPGTGVYNEQFF.

Notes on this clone: The junction shows a germline mismatch at one end, possibly a read error. This chain's CDR3 is CSALPGQELYF. CDR3 bases: TGCAGTGCCCTACCGGGACAGGAACTGTACTTT. V gene TRBV20-1 combines with J gene TRBJ1-1, with 8 bases identical to TRBD1. The CDR3 sequence is 11 residues long. Per germline, CDR1 DFQATT and CDR2 SNEGSKA (reference sequence).

This clone occurred once. The chain joins TRBV7-2 to TRBJ2-3; 7 bases match TRBD2. This CDR3 region has 13 residues. The germline CDR1 and CDR2 sequences are SGHTA and FQGNSA. Trimming cost V 4 bases and J 6 bases; bases outside gene matches: 4. The CDR3 here is CASSSLGGDTQYF. The CDR3 nucleotides read TGTGCCAGCAGCTCCCTCGGGGGGGATACGCAGTATTTT.

The genes are TRBV19 and TRBJ2-1; 8 bases line up with TRBD1. This CDR3 is 18 amino acids long. Germline V gives CDR1 LNHDA, CDR2 SQIVND (reference sequence). V dropped 3 bases and J dropped 2; count of bases not matched to a gene: 12. The CDR3 DNA is TGTGCCAGTAGTATGGTTCAGGGGGCTTATATCCCCTACAATGAGCAGTTCTTC. Amino acid sequence: CASSMVQGAYIPYNEQFF.

J is TRBJ2-2 and V is TRBV6-5; tentatively, D is TRBD1 (6 bases). V was cut by 8 bases and J by 7 bases, with 14 bases left in between. CDR1 and CDR2 (germline): MNHEY, SVGAGI. The length of the CDR3 is 13 residues. In DNA, the CDR3 is TGTGCCAGCGCCTACAGGGACGGCGGGGAGCTGTTTTTT. The encoded protein is CASAYRDGGELFF.

CDR3 residues: CASSPDSEAFF. CDR3 DNA sequence: TGTGCCAGCTCACCGGACAGCGAAGCTTTCTTT. The chain employs TRBV18 and TRBJ1-1; D is possibly TRBD1 (6 bases). Trimming removed 3 bases from V and 8 bases from J, with 7 bases in between. The CDR3 is made up of 11 amino acids. Germline V gives CDR1 KGHSH, CDR2 LQKENI.

The rearrangement joins TRBV11-2 to TRBJ2-7, with a possible D match to TRBD1 (6 bases). The CDR3 has 15 residues. Looked up from germline, CDR1 is SGHAT and CDR2 is FQNNGV. Trimming left V 3 bases short and J 3 bases short, with 15 bases between. CDR3 amino acids: CASSFYRDTSYEQYF. The CDR3 DNA follows: TGTGCCAGCAGCTTCTACCGGGACACAAGCTACGAGCAGTACTTC.

This clone was recorded a few times. The CDR3 nucleotides are TGCAGCGTTGAAATGGGTGTGAACACGGGCGAGCAGTACTTC. Translating gives CSVEMGVNTGEQYF. This rearrangement joins TRBV29-1 to TRBJ2-7; D not certain. There are 14 residues in the CDR3. The germline CDR1 and CDR2 sequences are SQVTM and ANQGSEA. V was pared by 2 bases and J by 6 bases, with 17 bases between.